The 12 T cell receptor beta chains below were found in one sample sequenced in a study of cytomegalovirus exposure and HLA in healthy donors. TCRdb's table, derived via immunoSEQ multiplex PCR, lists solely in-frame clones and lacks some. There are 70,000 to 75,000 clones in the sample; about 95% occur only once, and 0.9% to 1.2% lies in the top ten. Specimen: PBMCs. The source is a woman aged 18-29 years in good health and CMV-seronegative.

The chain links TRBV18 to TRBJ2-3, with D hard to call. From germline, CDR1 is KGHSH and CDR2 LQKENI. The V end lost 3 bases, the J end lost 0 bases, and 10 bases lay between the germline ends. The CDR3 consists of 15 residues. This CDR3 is CASSPVLTSTDTQYF. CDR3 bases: TGTGCCAGCTCACCGGTCCTAACTAGCACAGATACGCAGTATTTT.

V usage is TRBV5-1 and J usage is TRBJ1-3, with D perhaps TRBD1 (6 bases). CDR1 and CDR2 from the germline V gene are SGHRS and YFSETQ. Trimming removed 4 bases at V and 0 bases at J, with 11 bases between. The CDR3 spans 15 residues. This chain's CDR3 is CASSPQGHSGNTIYF. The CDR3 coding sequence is TGCGCCAGCAGCCCCCAGGGACACTCTGGAAACACCATATATTTT.

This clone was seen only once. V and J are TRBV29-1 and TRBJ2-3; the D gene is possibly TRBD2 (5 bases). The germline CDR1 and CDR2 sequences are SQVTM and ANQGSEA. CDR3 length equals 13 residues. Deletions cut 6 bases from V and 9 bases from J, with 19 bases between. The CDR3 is CSVVRLEPGTQYF. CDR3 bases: TGCAGCGTCGTACGGTTGGAGCCGGGGACGCAGTATTTT.

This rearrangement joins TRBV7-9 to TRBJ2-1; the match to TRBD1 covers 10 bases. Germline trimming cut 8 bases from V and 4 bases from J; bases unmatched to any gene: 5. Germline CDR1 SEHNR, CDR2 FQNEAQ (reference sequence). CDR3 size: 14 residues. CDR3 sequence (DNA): TGTGCCAGCCCCGGACAGGGGGAGTACAATGAGCAGTTCTTC. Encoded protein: CASPGQGEYNEQFF. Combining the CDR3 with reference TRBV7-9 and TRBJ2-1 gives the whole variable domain DTGVSQNPRHKITKRGQNVTFRCDPISEHNRLYWYRQTLGQGPEFLTYFQNEAQLEKSRLLSDRFSAERPKGSFSTLEIQRTEQGDSAMYLCASPGQGEYNEQFFGPGTRLTVL.

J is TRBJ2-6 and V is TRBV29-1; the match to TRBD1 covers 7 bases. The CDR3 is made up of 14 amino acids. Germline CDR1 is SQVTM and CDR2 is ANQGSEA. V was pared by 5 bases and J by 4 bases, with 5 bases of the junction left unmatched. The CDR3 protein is CSVLQGQGANVLTF. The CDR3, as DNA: TGCAGCGTTCTACAGGGACAGGGGGCCAACGTCCTGACTTTC.

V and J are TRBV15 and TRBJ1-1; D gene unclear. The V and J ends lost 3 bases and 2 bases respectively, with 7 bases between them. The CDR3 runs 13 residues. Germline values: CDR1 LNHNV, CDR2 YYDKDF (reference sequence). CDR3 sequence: CATSRRGNTEAFF. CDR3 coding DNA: TGTGCCACCAGCAGGCGGGGAAACACTGAAGCTTTCTTT.

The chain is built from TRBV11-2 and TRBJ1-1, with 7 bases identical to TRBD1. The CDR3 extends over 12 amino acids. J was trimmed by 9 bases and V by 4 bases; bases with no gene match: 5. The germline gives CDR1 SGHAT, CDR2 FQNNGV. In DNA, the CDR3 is TGTGCCAGCAGCTCCCCGGACAGGAAAGCTTTCTTT. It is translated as CASSSPDRKAFF.

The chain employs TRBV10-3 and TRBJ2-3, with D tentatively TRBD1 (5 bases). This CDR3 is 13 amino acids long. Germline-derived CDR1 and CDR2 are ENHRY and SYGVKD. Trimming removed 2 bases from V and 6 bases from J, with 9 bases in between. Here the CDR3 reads CAISEAGRDTQYF. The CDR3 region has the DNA TGTGCCATCAGTGAGGCAGGGCGGGATACGCAGTATTTT.

The CDR3: CASSFRQGARNIQYF. CDR3 in DNA: TGTGCCAGCAGCTTCAGACAGGGGGCCCGGAACATTCAGTACTTC. This rearrangement joins TRBV5-4 to TRBJ2-4, with 10 bases identical to TRBD1. The J segment lost 7 bases and the V segment lost 2 bases, leaving 6 bases of the junction unmatched. Germline CDR1 is SGHNT and CDR2 is YYREEE (reference sequence). This CDR3 is built from 15 residues.

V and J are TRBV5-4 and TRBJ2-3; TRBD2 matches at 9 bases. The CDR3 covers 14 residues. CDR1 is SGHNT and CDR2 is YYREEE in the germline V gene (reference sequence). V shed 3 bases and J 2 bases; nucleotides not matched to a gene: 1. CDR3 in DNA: TGTGCCAGCAGCTCTAGCGGGATCACAGATACGCAGTATTTT. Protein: CASSSSGITDTQYF.

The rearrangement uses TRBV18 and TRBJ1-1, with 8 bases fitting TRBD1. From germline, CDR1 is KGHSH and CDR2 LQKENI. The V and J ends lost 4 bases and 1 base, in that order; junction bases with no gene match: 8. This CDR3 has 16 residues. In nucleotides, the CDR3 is TGTGCCAGCTCACTCGACAGGGGCCCGGGGAACACTGAAGCTTTCTTT. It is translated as CASSLDRGPGNTEAFF.

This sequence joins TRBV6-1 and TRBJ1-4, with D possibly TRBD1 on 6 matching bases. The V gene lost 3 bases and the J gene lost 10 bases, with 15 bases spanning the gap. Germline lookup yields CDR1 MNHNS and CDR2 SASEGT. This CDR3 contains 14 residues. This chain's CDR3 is CASSERGTVIKLFF. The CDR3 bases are TGTGCCAGCAGTGAGAGGGGGACCGTTATAAAACTGTTTTTT.